The next 32 T cell receptor beta chains were all read from a single sample in a study of blood T cell repertoires in COVID-19. The data were produced by immunoSEQ multiplex PCR, yet TCRdb's version contains in-frame clones alone and is incomplete. The top ten clones hold about 4.5% of a sample with about 440,000 clones, roughly 89% of them seen once. Sequencing was carried out using peripheral blood. The receptors here all came from a woman aged 25 to 39 with acute or convalescent COVID-19.

The V gene is TRBV5-4, the J gene TRBJ2-1; 9 bases are a match to TRBD1. The CDR3 is 16 amino acids. Trimming at V came to 3 bases and at J to 7 bases, leaving 11 bases not matched to a gene. CDR1 and CDR2 (germline): SGHNT, YYREEE (reference sequence). DNA for the CDR3: TGTGCCAGCAGCTGGATGTTGACAGGGGGAGGAAATGAGCAGTTCTTC. Its translation: CASSWMLTGGGNEQFF.

The chain couples TRBV5-1 to TRBJ2-7; D gene uncertain. CDR1 and CDR2 from the germline V gene are SGHRS and YFSETQ. Between the trimmed V and J ends, which lost 0 bases and 6 bases, there was a span of 7 bases. The CDR3 has 12 residues. The CDR3 protein is CASSLDIFEQYF. In DNA form, the CDR3 reads TGCGCCAGCAGCTTGGATATCTTCGAGCAGTACTTC.

The V and J genes are TRBV5-4 and TRBJ1-6; D is unresolved. Trimming took 0 bases from V and 0 from J, leaving 13 bases between them. Germline lookup yields CDR1 SGHNT and CDR2 YYREEE (reference sequence). This CDR3 has 18 residues. In DNA form, the CDR3 reads TGTGCCAGCAGCTTGGGAATCACAGAGAGCTCCTATAATTCACCCCTCCACTTT. It encodes CASSLGITESSYNSPLHF.

The rearrangement links TRBV7-3 to TRBJ1-2; D might be TRBD1 (6 bases). V was clipped by 3 bases and J by 8 bases, with 13 bases between them. The CDR3 consists of 13 residues. Germline CDR1 reads SGHTA; CDR2 reads FQGTGA. The CDR3 bases are TGTGCCAGCAGCTTGTCTGGGGGCATGGGCTACACCTTC. It is translated as CASSLSGGMGYTF.

V usage is TRBV6-5 and J usage is TRBJ2-1; the match to TRBD1 covers 11 bases. With 7 bases clipped from V and 7 bases from J, the junction kept 9 bases outside the gene matches. Germline V lookup: CDR1 MNHEY, CDR2 SVGAGI. The CDR3 covers 15 residues. CDR3 bases: TGTGCCAGCACCCTACCGGGACAGGGGGGAAATGAGCAGTTCTTC. It yields the protein CASTLPGQGGNEQFF.

This chain connects TRBV28 to TRBJ2-1; 11 nucleotides align to TRBD2. CDR1 and CDR2 from the germline V gene are MDHEN and SYDVKM. The length of the CDR3 is 18 residues. V was pared by 4 bases and J by 6 bases, with 14 bases of the junction left unmatched. The CDR3 nucleotides read TGTGCCAGCAGTTACATAGCGGGGGGGCCCCCGGTTGGCAATGAGCAGTTCTTC. It translates to CASSYIAGGPPVGNEQFF.

V and J are TRBV6-5 and TRBJ2-1; D gene ambiguous. Germline assignment: CDR1 MNHEY and CDR2 SVGAGI. V was shortened by 2 bases and J by 2 bases, with 13 bases between the two germline ends. The CDR3 is 16 residues long. This CDR3 reads CASSYDWQVTYNEQFF. Written as DNA, the CDR3 is TGTGCCAGCAGTTACGATTGGCAGGTAACCTACAATGAGCAGTTCTTC.

The rearrangement joins TRBV25-1 to TRBJ2-5, with a possible D match to TRBD2 (5 bases). Per germline, CDR1 MGHDK and CDR2 SYGVNS. This CDR3 region has 18 residues. Between the trimmed V and J ends, which lost 2 bases and 4 bases, there was a span of 23 bases. CDR3 coding DNA: TGTGCCAGCAGTGAAGGTTTGGGGTTAAGCGGCCTAGGAGAGACCCAGTACTTC. This translates into CASSEGLGLSGLGETQYF.

The chain recombines TRBV19 with TRBJ1-5, with TRBD1 matching over 10 bases. Germline V CDR1 and CDR2: LNHDA, SQIVND (reference sequence). V trimming: 9 bases; J trimming: 7 bases; junction bases outside the gene matches: 9. The CDR3 extends over 14 amino acids. The CDR3 region has the DNA TGTGCCAGCGAGACAGGGGGCGGCTGGCAGCCCCAGCATTTT. The encoded protein is CASETGGGWQPQHF.

This chain connects TRBV5-6 to TRBJ1-5; D is ambiguous. The CDR3 loop spans 16 amino acids. CDR1 and CDR2 (germline): SGHDT, YYEEEE. Trimming took off 1 base at V and 6 bases at J, with 17 bases between the two ends. CDR3 protein: CASSLSGQAFSQPQHF. CDR3 bases: TGTGCCAGCAGCTTGTCTGGCCAGGCCTTCTCTCAGCCCCAGCATTTT.

The V call is TRBV20-1, the J call TRBJ1-5, with a possible D match to TRBD1 (6 bases). This CDR3 has 15 residues. The germline V and J ends were trimmed by 6 bases and 3 bases, with 18 bases remaining between them. Per the germline V gene, CDR1 is DFQATT and CDR2 is SNEGSKA (reference sequence). This chain's CDR3 is CSASNQGFNNQPQHF. The CDR3 DNA reads as TGCAGTGCCAGTAACCAGGGGTTTAACAATCAGCCCCAGCATTTT.

The chain recombines TRBV5-6 with TRBJ2-6; D is unresolved. The CDR3 loop spans 14 amino acids. CDR1 is SGHDT and CDR2 is YYEEEE in the germline V gene. Trimming removed 2 bases from V and 0 bases from J, with 3 bases in between. In nucleotides, the CDR3 is TGTGCCAGCAGCTTCGGCTCTGGGGCCAACGTCCTGACTTTC. Its translation: CASSFGSGANVLTF.

With regard to this clone: This specimen includes other DNA sequences encoding the same CDR3. CDR3 DNA: TGCGCCAGCAGCTTGGTGGGGGCCTCCTATAATTCACCCCTCCACTTT. Translated, it gives CASSLVGASYNSPLHF. The chain links TRBV5-1 to TRBJ1-6, with a possible D match to TRBD1 (6 bases). With 0 bases removed from V and 0 bases from J, the gap between germline ends came to 7 bases. Germline-derived CDR1 and CDR2 are SGHRS and YFSETQ. The CDR3 is 16 residues long.

The chain couples TRBV9 to TRBJ2-3, with a tentative D call TRBD2 (5 bases). Trimming took off 2 bases at V and 4 bases at J, with 11 bases between the two ends. Germline lookup yields CDR1 SGDLS and CDR2 YYNGEE. This CDR3 has 14 residues. CDR3 sequence: CASSVNGVPDTQYF. The CDR3 DNA reads TGTGCCAGCAGCGTTAACGGGGTCCCAGATACGCAGTATTTT.

The chain carries TRBV19 and TRBJ2-1; 9 nucleotides agree with TRBD2. The CDR3 sequence is 15 residues long. Germline-derived CDR1 and CDR2 are LNHDA and SQIVND (reference sequence). V gave up 1 base and J gave up 6 bases; unmatched junction bases: 4. The CDR3 DNA follows: TGTGCCAGTAGTATAGCGGGGCGGGGGGGCAATGAGCAGTTCTTC. Translated: CASSIAGRGGNEQFF.

The chain is built from TRBV7-6 and TRBJ2-5, with TRBD1 identical over 8 bases. The germline CDR1 and CDR2 sequences are SGHVS and FNYEAQ. The CDR3 contains 19 residues. Trimming took 4 bases from V and 3 from J; bases not matched to a gene: 19. The CDR3 nucleotides read TGTGCCAGCAGCTCGCGGACCAAGGGGCGACAGGGGATAAAAGAGACCCAGTACTTC. Translating gives CASSSRTKGRQGIKETQYF.

The rearrangement joins TRBV7-2 to TRBJ2-5; D remains unclear. V was shortened by 4 bases and J by 7 bases, with 10 bases between the two germline ends. This CDR3 region has 12 residues. Germline CDR1 is SGHTA and CDR2 is FQGNSA. The CDR3 loop reads CASSSADRTQYF. The CDR3 nucleotides are TGTGCCAGCAGCTCCGCGGATCGGACCCAGTACTTC.

This chain uses TRBV18 with TRBJ2-7, with 9 nucleotides matching TRBD1. This CDR3 is 14 amino acids long. J lost 5 bases, V lost 6 bases, and 8 bases had no gene match. Germline loops: CDR1 KGHSH, CDR2 LQKENI. CDR3 in amino acids: CASSQDRGRNEQYF. Written as DNA, the CDR3 is TGTGCCAGCTCGCAAGACAGGGGGAGGAACGAGCAGTACTTC.

The rearrangement links TRBV5-1 to TRBJ2-1; 12 bases line up with TRBD2. With V trimmed by 3 bases and J by 8 bases, 9 bases remained unmatched. The germline V gene has CDR1 SGHRS and CDR2 YFSETQ. There are 16 residues in the CDR3. The CDR3, as DNA: TGCGCCAGCAGCTGGGGTCTAGCGGGGGGGCAGGATGAGCAGTTCTTC. As protein: CASSWGLAGGQDEQFF.

This clone came up a few times. The rearrangement joins TRBV5-1 to TRBJ1-1; 8 bases are a match to TRBD1. The CDR3 runs 18 residues. Germline lookup yields CDR1 SGHRS and CDR2 YFSETQ. The junction had 17 bases not matched to a gene; V was cut back by 7 bases and J by 0 bases. CDR3 amino acids: CASGYRGIEFGMNTEAFF. The CDR3 coding sequence is TGCGCCAGCGGTTACAGGGGGATTGAGTTTGGGATGAACACTGAAGCTTTCTTT.

The chain employs TRBV7-2 and TRBJ1-1; D gene uncertain. Germline loops: CDR1 SGHTA, CDR2 FQGNSA. The CDR3 is 13 residues long. Trimming took 3 bases from V and 2 from J, leaving 7 bases between them. The CDR3 loop reads CASSFHFNTEAFF. CDR3 in DNA: TGTGCCAGCAGCTTCCACTTTAACACTGAAGCTTTCTTT.

The gene calls are TRBV5-4 and TRBJ1-2; D is unclear. The CDR3 is 15 residues long. CDR1 and CDR2 from the germline V gene are SGHNT and YYREEE (reference sequence). V lost 5 bases and J lost 4, with 18 bases in between. CDR3 amino acids: CASRHPEGKPYGYTF. The CDR3 DNA reads TGTGCCAGCAGACATCCGGAGGGAAAACCCTATGGCTACACCTTC.

This sequence joins TRBV4-1 and TRBJ2-5; a possible D gene is TRBD2 (6 bases). Trimming cost V 0 bases and J 1 base, with 15 bases left between them. Germline values: CDR1 MGHRA, CDR2 YSYEKL. This CDR3 region has 17 residues. CDR3: CASSQEFAGFPQETQYF. The CDR3, as DNA: TGCGCCAGCAGCCAAGAATTTGCGGGGTTCCCCCAAGAGACCCAGTACTTC.

This sequence joins TRBV7-8 and TRBJ1-1; D unclear. Germline lookup yields CDR1 SGHVS and CDR2 FQNEAQ. V shed 3 bases and J shed 5 bases, with 4 bases lying between them. The CDR3 is 11 residues long. The chain's CDR3 is CASSFSTEAFF. CDR3 sequence (DNA): TGTGCCAGCAGCTTTAGTACTGAAGCTTTCTTT.

The chain recombines TRBV20-1 with TRBJ1-1, with a possible D match to TRBD1 (6 bases). In germline, CDR1 is DFQATT, CDR2 SNEGSKA (reference sequence). V was cut by 3 bases and J by 1 base, with 12 bases left in between. The CDR3 runs to 14 residues. Written as DNA, the CDR3 is TGCAGTGCTAGTGGGACACCTCGGAACACTGAAGCTTTCTTT. Amino acid sequence: CSASGTPRNTEAFF.

Remarks on this clone: Germline is not matched at one junction end, which may reflect a read error. This rearrangement joins TRBV6-6 to TRBJ1-3; 7 bases are a match to TRBD1. Germline V gene sequence: CDR1 MNHNY, CDR2 SVGAGI (reference sequence). This CDR3 is 12 amino acids long. The DNA of the CDR3 is TGTGCCAGCAGTTACTCGGGGACAGTGGTCCGATTT. Translation gives CASSYSGTVVRF.

The rearrangement links TRBV27 to TRBJ2-3; the D gene is possibly TRBD2 (5 bases). Trimming removed 3 bases at V and 3 bases at J, with 13 bases between. In germline, CDR1 is MNHEY, CDR2 SMNVEV (reference sequence). The length of the CDR3 is 15 residues. The CDR3 DNA sequence: TGTGCCAGCAGTTTGTGGAAGGGCGGGACAGATACGCAGTATTTT. Protein: CASSLWKGGTDTQYF.

This clone was counted only a few times. V is TRBV4-1 and J is TRBJ1-6, with TRBD1 matching over 8 bases. V was pared by 5 bases and J by 6 bases, with 6 bases of the junction left unmatched. CDR1 and CDR2 from the germline V gene are MGHRA and YSYEKL. There are 15 residues in the CDR3. CDR3 nucleotide sequence: TGCGCCAGCAGCTCCGAAGGACAGGGTAATTCACCCCTCCACTTT. The encoded protein is CASSSEGQGNSPLHF.

V gene TRBV9 combines with J gene TRBJ2-5; weak D call: TRBD2 (5 bases). From germline, CDR1 is SGDLS and CDR2 YYNGEE. V gave up 0 bases and J gave up 0 bases, with 12 bases separating them. This CDR3 comprises 16 residues. The CDR3 DNA reads as TGTGCCAGCAGCGTAGGAGGGTCCCAGTACCAAGAGACCCAGTACTTC. The encoded protein is CASSVGGSQYQETQYF. Drawing the rest from reference TRBV9 and TRBJ2-5, the complete variable domain is DSGVTQTPKHLITATGQRVTLRCSPRSGDLSVYWYQQSLDQGLQFLIQYYNGEERAKGNILERFSAQQFPDLHSELNLSSLELGDSALYFCASSVGGSQYQETQYFGPGTRLLVL.

The rearrangement links TRBV24-1 to TRBJ1-1; D remains unclear. Trimming stripped 5 bases from V and 4 bases from J, with 10 bases between. The CDR3 extends over 13 amino acids. Germline CDR1 and CDR2: KGHDR and SFDVKD. The CDR3, as DNA: TGTGCCACCAGTGGAGGAGGTCCCACTGAAGCTTTCTTT. It codes for CATSGGGPTEAFF.

This sequence joins TRBV28 and TRBJ2-7; the D gene is possibly TRBD2 (6 bases). The CDR3 sequence is 14 residues long. The V end lost 7 bases, the J end lost 4 bases, and 17 bases lay between the germline ends. Per the germline V gene, CDR1 is MDHEN and CDR2 is SYDVKM. For the CDR3, the DNA is TGTGCCAGCAAGGTAGAGGGGAGGTTTTACGAGCAGTACTTC. Translating it yields CASKVEGRFYEQYF. Filled out from reference TRBV28 and TRBJ2-7, the complete variable domain reads DVKVTQSSRYLVKRTGEKVFLECVQDMDHENMFWYRQDPGLGLRLIYFSYDVKMKEKGDIPEGYSVSREKKERFSLILESASTNQTSMYLCASKVEGRFYEQYFGPGTRLTVT.

The chain recombines TRBV7-2 with TRBJ2-5; D might be TRBD2 (6 bases). The CDR3 sequence is 14 residues long. Looked up from germline, CDR1 is SGHTA and CDR2 is FQGNSA. Trimming pared 1 base from V and 2 bases from J, leaving 8 bases between. The CDR3, as DNA: TGTGCCAGCAGCTTAGGTCGGGGGCAAGAGACCCAGTACTTC. Translating it yields CASSLGRGQETQYF.